This TCR beta chain is from a study of T cells in Graves' hyperthyroidism and ophthalmopathy. Study-level points and caveats: A median 6.5 months before onset, the model predicted ophthalmopathy. Researchers report that a 13 V-J model separated ophthalmopathy from stable hyperthyroidism.

Exclusion criteria comprised uncontrolled infection, other autoimmune disease, pregnancy or lactation. This clonotype showed up just a few times. Antigen specificity is unknown. Regions amplified from RNA transcripts were the TCR beta CDR3 regions. Using the HTBI primer set, a first-round RT-PCR was run on the TCR CDR3. TCRdb reprocessed the multiplex PCR reads via MiXCR and lists one record per CDR3 protein. The sample has over 400,000 distinct CDR3 sequences; 22% are singletons. The source is a woman in her seventies with Graves' ophthalmopathy. Sequenced input: blood.

DNA for the CDR3: TGCAGTGCTAAGTTCCTAGCGGGAGTGCACGAGCAGTACTTC. It yields the protein CSAKFLAGVHEQYF. V usage is TRBV20-1 and J usage is TRBJ2-7; 10 bases line up with TRBD2. Losses at the gene ends were 4 bases for V and 5 bases for J; bases not matched to a gene: 8. The CDR3 extends over 14 amino acids. Germline values: CDR1 DFQATT, CDR2 SNEGSKA (reference sequence).